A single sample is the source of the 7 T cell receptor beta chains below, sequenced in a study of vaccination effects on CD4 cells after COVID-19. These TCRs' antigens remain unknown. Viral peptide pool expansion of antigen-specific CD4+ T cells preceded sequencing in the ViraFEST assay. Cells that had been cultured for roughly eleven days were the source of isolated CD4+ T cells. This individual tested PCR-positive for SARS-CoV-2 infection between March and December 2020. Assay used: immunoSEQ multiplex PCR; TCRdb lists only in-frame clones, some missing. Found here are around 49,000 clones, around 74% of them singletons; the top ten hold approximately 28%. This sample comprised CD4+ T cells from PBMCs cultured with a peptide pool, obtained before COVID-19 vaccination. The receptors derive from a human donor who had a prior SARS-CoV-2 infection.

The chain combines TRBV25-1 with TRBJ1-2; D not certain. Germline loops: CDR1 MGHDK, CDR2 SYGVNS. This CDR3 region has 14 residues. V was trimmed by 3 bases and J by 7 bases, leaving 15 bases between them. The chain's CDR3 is CASSDLRTEGGYTF. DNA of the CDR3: TGTGCCAGCAGTGATCTAAGGACCGAAGGTGGCTACACCTTC.

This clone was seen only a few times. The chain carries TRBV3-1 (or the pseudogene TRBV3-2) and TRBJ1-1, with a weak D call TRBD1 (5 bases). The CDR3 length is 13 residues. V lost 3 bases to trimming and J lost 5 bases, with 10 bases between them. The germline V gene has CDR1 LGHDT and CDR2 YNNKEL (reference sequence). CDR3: CASSQSWGTEAFF. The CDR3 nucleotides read TGTGCCAGCAGCCAGTCGTGGGGGACTGAAGCTTTCTTT.

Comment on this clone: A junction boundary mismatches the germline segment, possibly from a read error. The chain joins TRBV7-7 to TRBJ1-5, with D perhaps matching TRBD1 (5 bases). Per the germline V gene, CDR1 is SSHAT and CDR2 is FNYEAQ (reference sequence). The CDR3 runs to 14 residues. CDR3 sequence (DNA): TGTGCTAGCAGCGGACTAGACAGTAATCAGCCCCAGCATTTT. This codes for CASSGLDSNQPQHF.

As DNA, the CDR3 is TGTGCCAGCAGCCAAGGGCAGGCTAACACTGAAGCTTTCTTT. It encodes CASSQGQANTEAFF. V and J are TRBV4-2 and TRBJ1-1, with D unresolved. Trimming stripped 1 base from V and 2 bases from J, with 8 bases between. The CDR3 loop spans 14 amino acids. Germline CDR1 and CDR2: LGHNA and YNFKEQ.

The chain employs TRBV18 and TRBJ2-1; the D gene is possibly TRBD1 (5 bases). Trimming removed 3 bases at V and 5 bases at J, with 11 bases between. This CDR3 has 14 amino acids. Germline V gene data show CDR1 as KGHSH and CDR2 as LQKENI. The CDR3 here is CASSPERQNNEQFF. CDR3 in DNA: TGTGCCAGCTCACCTGAGAGACAGAACAATGAGCAGTTCTTC. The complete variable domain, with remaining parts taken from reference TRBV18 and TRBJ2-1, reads NAGVMQNPRHLVRRRGQEARLRCSPMKGHSHVYWYRQLPEEGLKFMVYLQKENIIDESGMPKERFSAEFPKEGPSILRIQQVVRGDSAAYFCASSPERQNNEQFFGPGTRLTVL.

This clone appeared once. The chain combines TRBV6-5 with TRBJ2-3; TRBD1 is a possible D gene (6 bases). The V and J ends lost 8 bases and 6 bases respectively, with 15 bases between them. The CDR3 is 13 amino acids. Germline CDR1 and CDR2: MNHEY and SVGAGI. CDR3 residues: CASGQTPKDTQYF. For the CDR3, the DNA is TGTGCCAGCGGACAGACTCCGAAGGATACGCAGTATTTT.

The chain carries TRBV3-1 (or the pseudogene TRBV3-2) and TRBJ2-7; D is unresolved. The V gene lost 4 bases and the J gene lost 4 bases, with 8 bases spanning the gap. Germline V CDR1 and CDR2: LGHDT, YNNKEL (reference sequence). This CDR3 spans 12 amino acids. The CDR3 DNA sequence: TGTGCCAGCAGCCCTGGCGAGTACGAGCAGTACTTC. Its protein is CASSPGEYEQYF.